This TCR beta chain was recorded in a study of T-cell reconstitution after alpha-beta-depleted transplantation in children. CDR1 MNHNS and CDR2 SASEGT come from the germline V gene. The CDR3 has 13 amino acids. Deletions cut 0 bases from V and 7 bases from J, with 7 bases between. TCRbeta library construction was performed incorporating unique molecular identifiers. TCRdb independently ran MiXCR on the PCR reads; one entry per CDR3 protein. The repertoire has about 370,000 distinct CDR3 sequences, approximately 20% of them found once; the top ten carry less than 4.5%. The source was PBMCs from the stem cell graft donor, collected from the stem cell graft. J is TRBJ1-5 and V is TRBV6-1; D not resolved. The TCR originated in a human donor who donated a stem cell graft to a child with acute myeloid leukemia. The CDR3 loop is CASSEALRQPQHF. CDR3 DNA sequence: TGTGCCAGCAGTGAAGCGCTTCGGCAGCCCCAGCATTTT.